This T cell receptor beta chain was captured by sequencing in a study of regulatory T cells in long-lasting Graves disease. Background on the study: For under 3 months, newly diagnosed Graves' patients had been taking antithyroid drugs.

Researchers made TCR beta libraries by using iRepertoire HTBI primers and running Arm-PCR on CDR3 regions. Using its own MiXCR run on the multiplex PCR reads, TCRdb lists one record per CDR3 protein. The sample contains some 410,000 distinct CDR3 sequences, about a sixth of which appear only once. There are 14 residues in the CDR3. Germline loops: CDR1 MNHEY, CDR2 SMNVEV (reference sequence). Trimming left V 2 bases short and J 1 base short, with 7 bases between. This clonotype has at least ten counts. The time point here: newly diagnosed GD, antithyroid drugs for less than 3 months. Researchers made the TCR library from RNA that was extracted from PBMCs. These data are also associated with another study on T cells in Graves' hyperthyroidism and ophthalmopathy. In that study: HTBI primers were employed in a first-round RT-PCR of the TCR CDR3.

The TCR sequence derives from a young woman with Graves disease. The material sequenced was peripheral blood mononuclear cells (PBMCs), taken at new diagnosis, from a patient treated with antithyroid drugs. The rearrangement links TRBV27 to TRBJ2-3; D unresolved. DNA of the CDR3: TGTGCCAGCAGTTTAAGCTTGGGCACAGATACGCAGTATTTT. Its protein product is CASSLSLGTDTQYF.